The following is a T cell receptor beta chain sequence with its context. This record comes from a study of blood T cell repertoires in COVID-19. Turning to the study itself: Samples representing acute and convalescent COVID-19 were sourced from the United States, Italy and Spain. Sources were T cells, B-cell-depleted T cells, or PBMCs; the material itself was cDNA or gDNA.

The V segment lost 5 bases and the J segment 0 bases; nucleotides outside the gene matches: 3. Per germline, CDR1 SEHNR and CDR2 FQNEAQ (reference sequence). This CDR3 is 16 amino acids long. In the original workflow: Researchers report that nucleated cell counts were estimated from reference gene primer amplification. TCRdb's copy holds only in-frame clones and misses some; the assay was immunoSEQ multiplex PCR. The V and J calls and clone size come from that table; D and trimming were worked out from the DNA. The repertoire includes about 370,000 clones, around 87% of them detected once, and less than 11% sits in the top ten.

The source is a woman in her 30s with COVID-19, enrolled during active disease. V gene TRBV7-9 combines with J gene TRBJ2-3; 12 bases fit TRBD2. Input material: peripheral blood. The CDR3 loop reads CASSPLAGGSTDTQYF. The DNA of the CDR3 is TGTGCCAGCAGCCCACTAGCGGGAGGAAGCACAGATACGCAGTATTTT.